The entry that follows covers one T cell receptor (beta chain) sequence. Its antigen is not identified. The junction departs from the called germline gene at one end, perhaps through a read error. The germline gives CDR1 LNHDA, CDR2 SQIVND (reference sequence). The CDR3 loop spans 15 amino acids. It was RNA transcripts that yielded the amplified TCR beta CDR3 regions. When the TCR CDR3 underwent first-round RT-PCR, the HTBI primer set was used. TCRdb re-called the multiplex PCR reads through MiXCR, storing one row per CDR3 protein. Among about half a million distinct CDR3 sequences listed, less than 25% were seen once. This record belongs to a study of T cells in Graves' hyperthyroidism and ophthalmopathy. As for the study in general: Peripheral blood draws took place at initial diagnosis, ahead of any treatment. Study-wide findings and caveats: The model predicted ophthalmopathy a median approximately six months before onset.

Graves' hyperthyroidism qualified as stable when ophthalmopathy did not progress within 18 months. This TCR was sampled from a man between 18 and 35 years old with Graves' hyperthyroidism. The sequenced material came from blood. The gene calls are TRBV19 and TRBJ1-5; D remains ambiguous. DNA for the CDR3: TGTGCCAGTAGTCCCATCCGGGTCACCAATCAGCCTCAGCATTTT. It encodes CASSPIRVTNQPQHF.